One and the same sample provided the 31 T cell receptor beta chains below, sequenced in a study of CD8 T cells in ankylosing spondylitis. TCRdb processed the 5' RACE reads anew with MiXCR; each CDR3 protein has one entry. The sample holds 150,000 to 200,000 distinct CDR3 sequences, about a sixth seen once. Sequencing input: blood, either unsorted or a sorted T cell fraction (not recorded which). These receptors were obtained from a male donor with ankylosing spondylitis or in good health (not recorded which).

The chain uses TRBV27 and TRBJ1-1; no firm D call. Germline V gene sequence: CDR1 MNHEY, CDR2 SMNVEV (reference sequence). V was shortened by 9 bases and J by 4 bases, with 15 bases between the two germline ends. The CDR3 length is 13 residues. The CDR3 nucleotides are TGTGCCAGAGTCGGCCGAAGGCGCACTGAAGCTTTCTTT. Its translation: CARVGRRRTEAFF.

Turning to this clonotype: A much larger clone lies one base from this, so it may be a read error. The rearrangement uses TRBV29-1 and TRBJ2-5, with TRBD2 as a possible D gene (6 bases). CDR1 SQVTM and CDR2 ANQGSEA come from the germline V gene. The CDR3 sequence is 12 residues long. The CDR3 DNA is TGCAGCCACTTGGGGGGTCAAGAGACCCAGCACTTC. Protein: CSHLGGQETQHF.

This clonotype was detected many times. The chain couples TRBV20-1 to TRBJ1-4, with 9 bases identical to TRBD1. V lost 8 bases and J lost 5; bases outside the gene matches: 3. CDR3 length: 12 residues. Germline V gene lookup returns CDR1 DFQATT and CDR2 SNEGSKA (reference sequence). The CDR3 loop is CSIGQGNEKLFF. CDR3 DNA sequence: TGCAGTATCGGACAGGGGAATGAAAAACTGTTTTTT.

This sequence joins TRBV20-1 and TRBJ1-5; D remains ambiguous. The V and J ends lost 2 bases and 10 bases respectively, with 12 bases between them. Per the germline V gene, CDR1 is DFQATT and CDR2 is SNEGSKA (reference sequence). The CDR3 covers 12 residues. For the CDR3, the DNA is TGCAGTGCTAGATTGGGTCATACTCCCCAGCATTTT. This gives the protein CSARLGHTPQHF.

CDR3: CASRPESGETQYF. The CDR3 bases are TGTGCCAGCAGACCCGAGTCTGGGGAGACCCAGTACTTC. The V gene is TRBV12-3 or TRBV12-4, the J gene TRBJ2-5, with D unclear. The CDR3 is made up of 13 amino acids. Between the trimmed V and J ends, which lost 6 bases and 5 bases, there was a span of 13 bases.

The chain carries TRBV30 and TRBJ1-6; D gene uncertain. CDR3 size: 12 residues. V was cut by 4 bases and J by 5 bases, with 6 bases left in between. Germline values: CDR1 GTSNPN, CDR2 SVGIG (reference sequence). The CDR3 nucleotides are TGTGCCTGGATGCAGAATAATTCACCCCTCCACTTT. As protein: CAWMQNNSPLHF.

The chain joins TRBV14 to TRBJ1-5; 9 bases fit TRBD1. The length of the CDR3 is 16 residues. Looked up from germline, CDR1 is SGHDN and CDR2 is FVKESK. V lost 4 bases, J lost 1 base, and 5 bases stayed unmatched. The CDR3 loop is CASSPQGARSNQPQHF. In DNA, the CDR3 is TGTGCCAGCAGCCCACAGGGGGCGCGGAGCAATCAGCCCCAGCATTTT.

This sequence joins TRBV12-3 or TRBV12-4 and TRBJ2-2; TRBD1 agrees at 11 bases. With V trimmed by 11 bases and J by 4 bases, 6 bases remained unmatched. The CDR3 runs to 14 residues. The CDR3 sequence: CADGQGAITGELFF. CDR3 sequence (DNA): TGTGCCGACGGACAGGGGGCAATCACCGGGGAGCTGTTTTTT.

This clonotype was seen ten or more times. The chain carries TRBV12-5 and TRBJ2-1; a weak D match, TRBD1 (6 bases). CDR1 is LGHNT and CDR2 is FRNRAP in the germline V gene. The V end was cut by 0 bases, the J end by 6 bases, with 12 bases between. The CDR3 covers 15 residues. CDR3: CASGLVQGGLNEQFF. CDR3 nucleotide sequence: TGTGCTAGTGGTTTGGTACAGGGCGGGCTCAATGAGCAGTTCTTC. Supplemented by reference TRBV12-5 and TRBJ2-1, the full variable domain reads DARVTQTPRHKVTEMGQEVTMRCQPILGHNTVFWYRQTMMQGLELLAYFRNRAPLDDSGMPKDRFSAEMPDATLATLKIQPSEPRDSAVYFCASGLVQGGLNEQFFGPGTRLTVL.

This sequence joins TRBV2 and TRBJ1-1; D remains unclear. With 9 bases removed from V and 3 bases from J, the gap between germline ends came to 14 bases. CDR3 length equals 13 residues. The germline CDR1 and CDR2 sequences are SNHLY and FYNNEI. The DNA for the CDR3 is TGTGCCAGACCCTCGGGTTATGACACTGAAGCTTTCTTT. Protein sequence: CARPSGYDTEAFF.

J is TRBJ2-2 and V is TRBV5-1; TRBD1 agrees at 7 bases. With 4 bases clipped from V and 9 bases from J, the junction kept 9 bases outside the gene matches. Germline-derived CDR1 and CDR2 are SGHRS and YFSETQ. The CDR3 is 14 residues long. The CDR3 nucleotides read TGCGCCAGCAGCCCCCGGGACAGTGGGAGGGAGCTGTTTTTT. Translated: CASSPRDSGRELFF.

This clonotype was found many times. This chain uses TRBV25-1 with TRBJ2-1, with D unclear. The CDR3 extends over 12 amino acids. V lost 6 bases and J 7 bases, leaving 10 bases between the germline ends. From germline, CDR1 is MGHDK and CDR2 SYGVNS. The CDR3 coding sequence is TGTGCCAGCAGCACCTTGATGAATGAGCAGTTCTTC. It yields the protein CASSTLMNEQFF.

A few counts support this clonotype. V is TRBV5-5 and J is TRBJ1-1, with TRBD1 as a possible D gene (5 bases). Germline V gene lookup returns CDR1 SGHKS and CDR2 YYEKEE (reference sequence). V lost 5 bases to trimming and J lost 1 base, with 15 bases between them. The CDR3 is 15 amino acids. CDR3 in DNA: TGTGCCAGCAGGATACTCAGGGATGCGAACACTGAAGCTTTCTTT. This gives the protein CASRILRDANTEAFF.

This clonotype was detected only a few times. The DNA for the CDR3 is TGTGCCAGCAGTCCCTCCGGGACTAGCGGGGTGAGGTCCGGCAATGAGCAGTTCTTC. As protein: CASSPSGTSGVRSGNEQFF. The chain is built from TRBV27 and TRBJ2-1; 13 bases agree with TRBD2. Losses at the gene ends were 5 bases for V and 6 bases for J; bases not matched to a gene: 16. CDR1 and CDR2 from the germline V gene are MNHEY and SMNVEV (reference sequence). The CDR3 contains 19 residues.

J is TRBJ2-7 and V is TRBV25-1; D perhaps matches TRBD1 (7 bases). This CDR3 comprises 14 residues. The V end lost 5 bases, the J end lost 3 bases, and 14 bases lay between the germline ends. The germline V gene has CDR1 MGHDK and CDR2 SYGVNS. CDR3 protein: CASSSRQGGYEQYF. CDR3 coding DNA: TGTGCCAGCAGTTCCAGACAGGGAGGCTACGAGCAGTACTTC.

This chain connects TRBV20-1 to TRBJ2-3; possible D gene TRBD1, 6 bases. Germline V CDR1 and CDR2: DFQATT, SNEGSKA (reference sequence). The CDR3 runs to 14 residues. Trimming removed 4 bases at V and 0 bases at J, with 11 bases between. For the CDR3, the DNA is TGCAGTGCTAACCCAGGGGAAAGCACAGATACGCAGTATTTT. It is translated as CSANPGESTDTQYF.

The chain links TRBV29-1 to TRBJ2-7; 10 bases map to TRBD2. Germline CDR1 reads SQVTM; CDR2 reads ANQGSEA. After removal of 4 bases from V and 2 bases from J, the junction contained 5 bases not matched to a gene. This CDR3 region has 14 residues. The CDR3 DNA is TGCAGCGTTGGAGGGGGGACTAGCGCCTACGAGCAGTACTTC. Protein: CSVGGGTSAYEQYF.

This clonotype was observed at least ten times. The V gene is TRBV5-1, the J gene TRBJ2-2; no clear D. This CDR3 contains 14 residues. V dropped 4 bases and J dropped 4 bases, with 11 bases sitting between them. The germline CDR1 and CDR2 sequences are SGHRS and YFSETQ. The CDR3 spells CASSTEYATGELFF. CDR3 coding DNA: TGCGCCAGCAGCACAGAGTACGCCACCGGGGAGCTGTTTTTT. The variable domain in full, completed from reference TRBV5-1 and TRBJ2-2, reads KAGVTQTPRYLIKTRGQQVTLSCSPISGHRSVSWYQQTPGQGLQFLFEYFSETQRNKGNFPGRFSGRQFSNSRSEMNVSTLELGDSALYLCASSTEYATGELFFGEGSRLTVL.

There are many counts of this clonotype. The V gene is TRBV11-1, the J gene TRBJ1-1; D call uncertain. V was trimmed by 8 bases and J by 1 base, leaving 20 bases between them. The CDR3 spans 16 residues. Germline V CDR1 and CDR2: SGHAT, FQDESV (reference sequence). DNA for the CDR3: TGTGCCAGCGGAGGATCAGGAGGTAATCCGAACACTGAAGCTTTCTTT. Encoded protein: CASGGSGGNPNTEAFF.

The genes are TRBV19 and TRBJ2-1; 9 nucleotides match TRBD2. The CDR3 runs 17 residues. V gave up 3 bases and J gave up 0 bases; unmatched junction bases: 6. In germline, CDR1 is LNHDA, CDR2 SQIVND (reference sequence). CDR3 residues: CASSIRAREGSYNEQFF. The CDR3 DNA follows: TGTGCCAGTAGTATCCGTGCGCGGGAGGGCTCCTACAATGAGCAGTTCTTC.

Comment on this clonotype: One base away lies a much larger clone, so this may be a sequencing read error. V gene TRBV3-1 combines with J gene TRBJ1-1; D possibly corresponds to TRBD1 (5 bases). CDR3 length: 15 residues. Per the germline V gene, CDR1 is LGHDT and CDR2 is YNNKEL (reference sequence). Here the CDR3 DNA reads TGTGCCAGCACCCAAGATAGGGGATTGAACACTGAAGCTTTCTTT. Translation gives CASTQDRGLNTEAFF.

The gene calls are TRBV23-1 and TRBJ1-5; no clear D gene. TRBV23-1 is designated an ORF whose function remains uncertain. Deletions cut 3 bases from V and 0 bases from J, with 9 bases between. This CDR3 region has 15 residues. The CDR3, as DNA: TGCGCCAGCAGTCAGGAACTCTATAGCAATCAGCCCCAGCATTTT. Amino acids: CASSQELYSNQPQHF.

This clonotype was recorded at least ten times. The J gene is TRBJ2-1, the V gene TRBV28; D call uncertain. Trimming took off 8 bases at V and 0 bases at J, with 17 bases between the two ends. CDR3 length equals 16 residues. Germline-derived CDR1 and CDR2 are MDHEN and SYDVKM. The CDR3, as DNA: TGTGCCAGCGACCTTGAAGGCCTGGCCTCCTACAATGAGCAGTTCTTC. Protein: CASDLEGLASYNEQFF.

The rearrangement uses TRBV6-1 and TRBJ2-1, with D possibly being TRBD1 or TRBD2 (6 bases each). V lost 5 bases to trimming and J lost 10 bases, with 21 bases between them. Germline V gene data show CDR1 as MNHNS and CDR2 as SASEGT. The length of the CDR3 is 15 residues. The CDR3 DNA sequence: TGTGCCAGCAGTAGGAGAGGGGGGACCATCGGCGAGCAGTTCTTC. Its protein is CASSRRGGTIGEQFF.

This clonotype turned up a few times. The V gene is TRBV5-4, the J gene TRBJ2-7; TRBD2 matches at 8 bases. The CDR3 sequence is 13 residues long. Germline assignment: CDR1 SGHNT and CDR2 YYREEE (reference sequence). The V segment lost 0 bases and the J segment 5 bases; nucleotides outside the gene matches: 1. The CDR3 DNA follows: TGTGCCAGCAGCTTGGAGACTAGCGACGAGCAGTACTTC. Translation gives CASSLETSDEQYF.

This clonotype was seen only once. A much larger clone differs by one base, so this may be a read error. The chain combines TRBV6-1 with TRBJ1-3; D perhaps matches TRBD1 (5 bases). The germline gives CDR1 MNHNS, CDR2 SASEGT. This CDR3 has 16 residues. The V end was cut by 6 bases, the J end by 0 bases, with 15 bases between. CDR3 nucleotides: TGTGCCAGCAGACAGACCGGGACTGACTCTGGAAACACCATATATTTT. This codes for CASRQTGTDSGNTIYF.

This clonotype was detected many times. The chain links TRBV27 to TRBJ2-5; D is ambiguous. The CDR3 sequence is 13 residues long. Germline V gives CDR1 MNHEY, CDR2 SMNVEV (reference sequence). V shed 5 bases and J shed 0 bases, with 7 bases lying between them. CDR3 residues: CASSPSYQETQYF. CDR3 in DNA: TGTGCCAGCAGTCCCTCGTACCAAGAGACCCAGTACTTC.

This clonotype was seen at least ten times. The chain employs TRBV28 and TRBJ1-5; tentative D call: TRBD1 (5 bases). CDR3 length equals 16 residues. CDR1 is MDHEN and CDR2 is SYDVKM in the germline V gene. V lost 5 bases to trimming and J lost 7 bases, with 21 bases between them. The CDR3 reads CASSILTASREQPQHF. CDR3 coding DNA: TGTGCCAGCAGTATCCTTACAGCCTCCAGGGAGCAGCCCCAGCATTTT. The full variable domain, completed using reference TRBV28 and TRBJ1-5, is DVKVTQSSRYLVKRTGEKVFLECVQDMDHENMFWYRQDPGLGLRLIYFSYDVKMKEKGDIPEGYSVSREKKERFSLILESASTNQTSMYLCASSILTASREQPQHFGDGTRLSIL.

Here the CDR3 reads CAISEVQLLQETQYF. The CDR3 DNA follows: TGTGCCATCAGTGAGGTGCAGCTACTACAAGAGACCCAGTACTTC. The chain links TRBV10-3 to TRBJ2-5, with D unresolved. Per the germline V gene, CDR1 is ENHRY and CDR2 is SYGVKD. The CDR3 loop spans 15 amino acids. V gave up 2 bases and J gave up 2 bases, with 12 bases separating them.

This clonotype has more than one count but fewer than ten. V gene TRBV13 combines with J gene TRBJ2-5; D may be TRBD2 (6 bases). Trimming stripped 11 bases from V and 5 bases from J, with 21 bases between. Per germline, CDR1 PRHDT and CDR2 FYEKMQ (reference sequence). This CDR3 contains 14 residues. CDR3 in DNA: TGTGCCGCCAGTAGGGCAGGGAGGCCGGAGACCCAGTACTTC. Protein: CAASRAGRPETQYF.

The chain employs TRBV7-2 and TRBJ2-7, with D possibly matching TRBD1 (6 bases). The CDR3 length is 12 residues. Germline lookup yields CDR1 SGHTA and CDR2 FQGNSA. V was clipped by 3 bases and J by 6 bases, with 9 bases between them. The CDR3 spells CASSFPGAEQYF. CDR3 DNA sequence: TGTGCCAGCAGCTTTCCAGGGGCCGAGCAGTACTTC.